This TCR beta chain was sequenced in a study of T cell responses to AZD1222 COVID-19 vaccine. Across the whole study: Pooling was applied to second doses at about 4 or about 12 weeks. Whole-study findings and limits: Spike-spanning, vaccine-associated CD4 TCRs were dominant at 160-218 and 743-854.

Sequenced by immunoSEQ multiplex PCR; TCRdb stores in-frame clones only, minus some. The sample lists about 87,000 clones, 88% occurring once. The CDR3 contains 14 residues. The V and J ends lost 0 bases and 12 bases respectively, with 15 bases between them. CDR1 is GTSNPN and CDR2 is SVGIG in the germline V gene (reference sequence). Concerning this clone: Its antigen is still unknown.

J is TRBJ1-6 and V is TRBV30; a weak D match, TRBD1 (5 bases). Here the sequenced sample was peripheral blood, taken on day 0 of AZD1222 vaccination. This sequence was found in an adult in good health. The CDR3 DNA sequence: TGTGCCTGGAGTGTATCAGGGAAAGGTTTACCCCTCCACTTT. This sequence encodes CAWSVSGKGLPLHF.